These 22 T cell receptor beta chains came from one sample sequenced in a study of technical replicates of blood from several donors. The assay was immunoSEQ multiplex PCR, and TCRdb's table has in-frame clones only and misses some. This sample has around 89,000 clones, with over 85% found just once. Sequencing was performed on T cells isolated from PBMCs. The receptor source for this set is a human donor in good health.

This chain connects TRBV30 to TRBJ2-7; 7 bases line up with TRBD1. CDR1 and CDR2 (germline): GTSNPN, SVGIG (reference sequence). V dropped 1 base and J dropped 0; count of bases not matched to a gene: 6. The CDR3 covers 15 residues. CDR3 nucleotide sequence: TGTGCCTGGAGTGGCCAGACAGGGAGCTCCTACGAGCAGTACTTC. Translating it yields CAWSGQTGSSYEQYF.

The chain links TRBV19 to TRBJ2-7; no clear D. Germline CDR1 reads LNHDA; CDR2 reads SQIVND (reference sequence). V lost 2 bases and J 2 bases, leaving 13 bases between the germline ends. The length of the CDR3 is 15 residues. The CDR3 is CASSISGGRAYEQYF. In nucleotides, the CDR3 is TGTGCCAGTAGTATAAGTGGCGGTCGAGCCTACGAGCAGTACTTC.

The chain employs TRBV6-6 and TRBJ2-3; TRBD1 matches 9 bases. Germline CDR1 reads MNHNY; CDR2 reads SVGAGI (reference sequence). This CDR3 contains 14 residues. V gave up 5 bases and J gave up 2 bases; unmatched junction bases: 2. In DNA, the CDR3 is TGTGCCAGCAGTGGACAGGGGCCCACAGATACGCAGTATTTT. Translating it yields CASSGQGPTDTQYF.

The chain joins TRBV5-4 to TRBJ2-2; the D is unclear. CDR3 length: 13 amino acids. Germline assignment: CDR1 SGHNT and CDR2 YYREEE (reference sequence). The V gene lost 4 bases and the J gene lost 6 bases, with 10 bases spanning the gap. The CDR3 reads CASSQHRAGELFF. CDR3 DNA: TGTGCCAGCAGCCAACACAGAGCCGGGGAGCTGTTTTTT.

The V gene is TRBV28, the J gene TRBJ1-5; D uncertain. The V end was cut by 2 bases, the J end by 6 bases, with 14 bases between. This CDR3 comprises 15 residues. CDR1 MDHEN and CDR2 SYDVKM come from the germline V gene. This CDR3 reads CASSLAGRGRQPQHF. CDR3 bases: TGTGCCAGCAGTTTAGCAGGTCGAGGGCGTCAGCCCCAGCATTTT.

In this sample, this clone turned up once. This chain connects TRBV5-4 to TRBJ2-3; 15 nucleotides agree with TRBD2. The ends lost 1 base at V and 2 bases at J; junction bases unmatched: 8. The CDR3 covers 19 residues. The germline gives CDR1 SGHNT, CDR2 YYREEE (reference sequence). CDR3 DNA sequence: TGTGCCAGCAGCTTGCAGCCGGGACTAGCGGGAGGTCACACAGATACGCAGTATTTT. Protein sequence: CASSLQPGLAGGHTDTQYF. Looking up the rest from reference TRBV5-4 and TRBJ2-3 gives the full variable domain: ETGVTQSPTHLIKTRGQQVTLRCSSQSGHNTVSWYQQALGQGPQFIFQYYREEENGRGNFPPRFSGLQFPNYSSELNVNALELDDSALYLCASSLQPGLAGGHTDTQYFGPGTRLTVL.

The rearrangement uses TRBV28 and TRBJ2-1; TRBD1 matches 8 bases. The CDR3 extends over 16 amino acids. Germline CDR1 MDHEN, CDR2 SYDVKM. Unmatched junction bases numbered 8, after V lost 5 bases and J lost 2 bases. The CDR3 loop reads CASSRGPGGAYNEQFF. Written as DNA, the CDR3 is TGTGCCAGCAGTCGGGGGCCAGGGGGCGCCTACAATGAGCAGTTCTTC.

The chain carries TRBV5-1 and TRBJ1-2; D remains ambiguous. The CDR3 length is 15 residues. Trimming took 4 bases from V and 4 from J, leaving 17 bases between them. The germline V gene encodes CDR1 SGHRS and CDR2 YFSETQ. The CDR3 reads CASSGDVGQRYGYTF. The CDR3 DNA follows: TGCGCCAGCAGCGGTGACGTCGGTCAGCGCTATGGCTACACCTTC.

This chain links TRBV28 with TRBJ1-6; 7 nucleotides agree with TRBD1. This CDR3 is built from 15 residues. In germline, CDR1 is MDHEN, CDR2 SYDVKM. V lost 4 bases, J lost 7 bases, and 7 bases stayed unmatched. The CDR3 DNA reads as TGTGCCAGCAGTTCCCCGGGACAGCTCAATTCACCCCTCCACTTT. It is translated as CASSSPGQLNSPLHF. The full variable domain, rest sourced from reference TRBV28 and TRBJ1-6, is DVKVTQSSRYLVKRTGEKVFLECVQDMDHENMFWYRQDPGLGLRLIYFSYDVKMKEKGDIPEGYSVSREKKERFSLILESASTNQTSMYLCASSSPGQLNSPLHFGNGTRLTVT.

The chain joins TRBV6-4 to TRBJ1-4; perhaps TRBD1 as D (6 bases). Deletions cut 8 bases from V and 17 bases from J, with 15 bases between. Germline V gene data show CDR1 as MRHNA and CDR2 as SNTAGT. The CDR3 totals 10 residues. The DNA for the CDR3 is TGTGCCAGCCCCCGGGACACCTTATTTTTT. Its protein is CASPRDTLFF.

This rearrangement joins TRBV2 to TRBJ1-6, with a tentative D call TRBD1 (6 bases). V lost 8 bases and J 7 bases, leaving 15 bases between the germline ends. This CDR3 region has 14 residues. Looked up from germline, CDR1 is SNHLY and CDR2 is FYNNEI. CDR3 DNA sequence: TGTGCCAGCGTGGGCCTGACAGGAAATTCACCCCTCCACTTT. Translated: CASVGLTGNSPLHF.

With regard to this clone: An end of the junction differs from the germline gene, which may be a read error. J is TRBJ2-7 and V is TRBV2, with unresolved D. This CDR3 comprises 11 residues. Germline values: CDR1 SNHLY, CDR2 FYNNEI. DNA of the CDR3: TGTGCCAGCAGTGAATTAAGGTTTCAGGACTTC. Protein: CASSELRFQDF.

This rearrangement joins TRBV7-6 to TRBJ2-5; TRBD1 matches at 8 bases. The CDR3 spans 15 residues. Germline CDR1 SGHVS, CDR2 FNYEAQ. V lost 5 bases and J lost 7; bases outside the gene matches: 12. DNA of the CDR3: TGTGCCAGCAGCGCCGACAGGGGAAGGTTGGGGACCCAGTACTTC. Translation gives CASSADRGRLGTQYF.

The CDR3 protein is CASSLGRTEAFF. The CDR3 nucleotides are TGTGCCAGCAGTTTAGGCCGAACTGAAGCTTTCTTT. The chain combines TRBV28 with TRBJ1-1; the D is unclear. Germline lookup yields CDR1 MDHEN and CDR2 SYDVKM. This CDR3 contains 12 residues. Trimming took off 2 bases at V and 5 bases at J, with 6 bases between the two ends.

V is TRBV7-6 and J is TRBJ2-3; 8 nucleotides match TRBD1. The J segment lost 1 base and the V segment lost 5 bases, leaving 11 bases of the junction unmatched. This CDR3 region has 17 residues. Germline V CDR1 and CDR2: SGHVS, FNYEAQ. This chain's CDR3 is CASSPDGTGGGTDTQYF. The CDR3 DNA is TGTGCCAGCAGCCCCGATGGAACAGGGGGTGGCACAGATACGCAGTATTTT. Filled out from reference TRBV7-6 and TRBJ2-3, the complete variable domain reads GAGVSQSPRYKVTKRGQDVALRCDPISGHVSLYWYRQALGQGPEFLTYFNYEAQQDKSGLPNDRFSAERPEGSISTLTIQRTEQRDSAMYRCASSPDGTGGGTDTQYFGPGTRLTVL.

V and J are TRBV27 and TRBJ2-1, with 7 bases lining up with TRBD1. V trimming: 6 bases; J trimming: 5 bases; junction bases outside the gene matches: 1. This CDR3 spans 12 amino acids. Per the germline V gene, CDR1 is MNHEY and CDR2 is SMNVEV (reference sequence). The DNA of the CDR3 is TGTGCCAGCAGGGGACAGCACAATGAGCAGTTCTTC. This translates into CASRGQHNEQFF.

The rearrangement uses TRBV7-9 and TRBJ1-4; D is uncertain. Germline V gene lookup returns CDR1 SEHNR and CDR2 FQNEAQ (reference sequence). Trimming removed 5 bases from V and 7 bases from J, with 17 bases in between. CDR3 length: 15 amino acids. The CDR3 bases are TGTGCCAGCAGCAAAATGAGGGAAGGATCTGAAAAACTGTTTTTT. Its translation: CASSKMREGSEKLFF.

The J gene is TRBJ1-5, the V gene TRBV19; weak D call: TRBD1 (6 bases). The length of the CDR3 is 16 residues. Germline lookup yields CDR1 LNHDA and CDR2 SQIVND (reference sequence). V shed 10 bases and J shed 0 bases, with 19 bases lying between them. CDR3 bases: TGTGCCATAAGGGGACACCAAGATGCTAGCAATCAGCCCCAGCATTTT. The encoded protein is CAIRGHQDASNQPQHF.

The V and J genes are TRBV27 and TRBJ1-1; no reliable D call. This CDR3 is built from 17 residues. V lost 1 base to trimming and J lost 6 bases, with 21 bases between them. Germline lookup yields CDR1 MNHEY and CDR2 SMNVEV (reference sequence). The CDR3 reads CASSLWSIGFRVAEAFF. As DNA, the CDR3 is TGTGCCAGCAGTTTATGGAGTATCGGGTTTCGGGTCGCTGAAGCTTTCTTT.

This clone was counted once. This chain uses TRBV14 with TRBJ2-1, with D tentatively TRBD1 (5 bases). Germline CDR1 and CDR2: SGHDN and FVKESK. This CDR3 is 13 amino acids long. Trimming removed 8 bases from V and 3 bases from J, with 11 bases in between. The CDR3 DNA reads as TGTGCCAGCGGTCAGGGCTTCTACAATGAGCAGTTCTTC. It yields the protein CASGQGFYNEQFF. Variable domain in full (rest from reference TRBV14 and TRBJ2-1): EAGVTQFPSHSVIEKGQTVTLRCDPISGHDNLYWYRRVMGKEIKFLLHFVKESKQDESGMPNNRFLAERTGGTYSTLKVQPAELEDSGVYFCASGQGFYNEQFFGPGTRLTVL.

V gene TRBV7-6 combines with J gene TRBJ2-3; no reliable D call. Deletions cut 2 bases from V and 0 bases from J, with 9 bases between. The CDR3 has 15 amino acids. Germline values: CDR1 SGHVS, CDR2 FNYEAQ. The CDR3 reads CASSLRASSTDTQYF. The CDR3 coding sequence is TGTGCCAGCAGCTTACGAGCGTCGAGCACAGATACGCAGTATTTT.

The chain recombines TRBV5-1 with TRBJ2-7, with D tentatively TRBD2 (6 bases). The V end was cut by 4 bases, the J end by 4 bases, with 12 bases between. CDR1 and CDR2 (germline): SGHRS, YFSETQ. The CDR3 has 13 residues. CDR3 region: CASSMEGEYEQYF. The CDR3 bases are TGCGCCAGCAGCATGGAGGGAGAGTACGAGCAGTACTTC.